Each of the 6 T cell receptor beta chains below was sequenced from the same sample in a study of CD8+ T cells in alopecia areata. RNA extraction was followed by reverse transcription into cDNA, which acted as the sequencing template. Measured with immunoSEQ multiplex PCR; TCRdb has only the in-frame clones, and not every one. Of about 120,000 clones listed, 53% are singletons. The treatment denotes: oral pan-JAK inhibitor, 5-10 mg twice daily. Sample: CD4+ T cells sorted from blood, taken at week 4, from a patient treated with tofacitinib. The origin of the receptors is a human donor with alopecia areata.

The V and J genes are TRBV9 and TRBJ1-2, with 7 bases that match TRBD1. Germline V gene sequence: CDR1 SGDLS, CDR2 YYNGEE. CDR3 length: 13 amino acids. Trimming at V came to 2 bases and at J to 8 bases, leaving 6 bases not matched to a gene. The CDR3 DNA reads as TGTGCCAGCAGCGTGTTACAGGGGAGCGGCTACACCTTC. The encoded protein is CASSVLQGSGYTF.

The chain recombines TRBV29-1 with TRBJ2-6; 8 bases map to TRBD1. V trimming: 0 bases; J trimming: 2 bases; junction bases outside the gene matches: 6. The germline V gene encodes CDR1 SQVTM and CDR2 ANQGSEA. CDR3 size: 17 residues. CDR3 protein: CSVEDRGRKPGANVLTF. CDR3 nucleotides: TGCAGCGTTGAAGACAGGGGGCGGAAACCTGGGGCCAACGTCCTGACTTTC.

The chain combines TRBV29-1 with TRBJ2-4; no reliable D call. Trimming removed 6 bases at V and 0 bases at J, with 9 bases between. CDR3 length: 13 residues. Germline CDR1 reads SQVTM; CDR2 reads ANQGSEA. The CDR3 sequence is CSVAMRAKNIQYF. CDR3 sequence (DNA): TGCAGCGTCGCCATGAGAGCCAAAAACATTCAGTACTTC.

V and J are TRBV29-1 and TRBJ1-2; D is ambiguous. V lost 4 bases and J lost 5, with 5 bases in between. From germline, CDR1 is SQVTM and CDR2 ANQGSEA. The length of the CDR3 is 10 residues. CDR3 coding DNA: TGCAGCGTTGCAGAGTATGGCTACACCTTC. It yields the protein CSVAEYGYTF.

The V call is TRBV30, the J call TRBJ2-7; no reliable D call. The CDR3 is made up of 12 amino acids. V lost 2 bases and J lost 2, with 7 bases in between. Germline assignment: CDR1 GTSNPN and CDR2 SVGIG (reference sequence). The CDR3 reads CAWSTDTYEQYF. For the CDR3, the DNA is TGTGCCTGGAGTACAGATACCTACGAGCAGTACTTC.

This clone was counted between two and nine times. The J gene is TRBJ1-1, the V gene TRBV7-9; no definite D call. V was shortened by 7 bases and J by 10 bases, with 19 bases between the two germline ends. Germline CDR1 reads SEHNR; CDR2 reads FQNEAQ (reference sequence). CDR3 length: 13 amino acids. This CDR3 is CASTPIRNRGAFF. Here the CDR3 DNA reads TGTGCCAGCACTCCGATAAGGAACAGAGGAGCTTTCTTT.